The 10 T cell receptor beta chains in this list originate from one sample, sequenced in a study of CD8 T cells in ankylosing spondylitis. TCRdb reanalysed the 5' RACE reads using MiXCR and keeps one entry per CDR3 protein. The table includes some 130,000 distinct CDR3 sequences, around 6.6% detected once. Input material: blood, either unsorted or a sorted T cell fraction (not recorded which). The source is a female donor with ankylosing spondylitis or in good health (not recorded which).

This clonotype showed up many times. This chain links TRBV28 with TRBJ2-7, with 13 bases that match TRBD2. V lost 5 bases and J lost 3; bases outside the gene matches: 4. Per germline, CDR1 MDHEN and CDR2 SYDVKM. The CDR3 covers 15 residues. CDR3 residues: CASSTGTSGDYEQYF. DNA for the CDR3: TGTGCCAGCAGTACCGGGACTAGCGGGGACTACGAGCAGTACTTC.

This clonotype has ten or more counts. V usage is TRBV28 and J usage is TRBJ2-1, with 7 bases aligning to TRBD1. There are 14 residues in the CDR3. In germline, CDR1 is MDHEN, CDR2 SYDVKM. The V and J ends lost 1 base and 9 bases, in that order; junction bases with no gene match: 6. The CDR3 is CASSLLLGGGEQFF. In DNA form, the CDR3 reads TGTGCCAGCAGTTTATTGCTAGGGGGCGGTGAGCAGTTCTTC.

This clonotype has a handful of counts. The rearrangement uses TRBV7-9 and TRBJ2-7; the match to TRBD1 covers 10 bases. Germline lookup yields CDR1 SEHNR and CDR2 FQNEAQ (reference sequence). This CDR3 is built from 16 residues. The trim removed 2 bases at V and 0 bases at J, leaving 4 bases unmatched. The CDR3 DNA sequence: TGTGCCAGCAGCTTAATTGGGACAGGGGTCTCCTACGAGCAGTACTTC. Amino acid sequence: CASSLIGTGVSYEQYF.

The sample holds many counts of this clonotype. The rearrangement joins TRBV6-2 or TRBV6-3 to TRBJ1-5; D remains unclear. V lost 7 bases to trimming and J lost 4 bases, with 11 bases between them. Germline V gene data show CDR1 as MNHEY and CDR2 as SVGEGT. This CDR3 has 13 residues. In nucleotides, the CDR3 is TGTGCCAGCACCAACCCGTTAAATCAGCCCCAGCATTTT. This codes for CASTNPLNQPQHF.

This clonotype was detected many times. The CDR3 region has the DNA TGTGCCATCAGTTTTGGTGTTTCTAGCACAGATACGCAGTATTTT. This translates into CAISFGVSSTDTQYF. The chain employs TRBV10-3 and TRBJ2-3, with D unclear. V lost 5 bases, J lost 0 bases, and 12 bases lay in between. Germline V gene data show CDR1 as ENHRY and CDR2 as SYGVKD. CDR3 size: 15 residues.

The chain couples TRBV18 to TRBJ2-1, with 12 bases that match TRBD2. The CDR3 spans 14 residues. J was trimmed by 8 bases and V by 5 bases; bases with no gene match: 4. Germline V gene sequence: CDR1 KGHSH, CDR2 LQKENI. In DNA form, the CDR3 reads TGTGCCAGCTCAGGACTAGCGGGGACCGATGAGCAGTTCTTC. This encodes CASSGLAGTDEQFF.

This clonotype was recorded a few times. A much larger clone lies one base from this, so it may be a read error. The V and J genes are TRBV2 and TRBJ2-1, with D tentatively TRBD1 (6 bases). The CDR3 consists of 14 residues. Looked up from germline, CDR1 is SNHLY and CDR2 is FYNNEI. The CDR3 region is CVSRGVTGGNEQFF. The CDR3 DNA is TGTGTCAGCAGGGGAGTTACTGGGGGTAATGAGCAGTTCTTC.

In this sample, this clonotype turned up many times. The chain joins TRBV12-3 or TRBV12-4 to TRBJ1-2, with D hard to call. V lost 1 base and J lost 4, with 7 bases in between. The CDR3 contains 13 residues. Here the CDR3 reads CASSLVRSYGYTF. Here the CDR3 DNA reads TGTGCCAGCAGTTTAGTACGGTCCTATGGCTACACCTTC.

This clonotype was detected ten times or more. V gene TRBV20-1 combines with J gene TRBJ1-6; 9 nucleotides match TRBD1. CDR1 is DFQATT and CDR2 is SNEGSKA in the germline V gene (reference sequence). This CDR3 contains 14 residues. The J segment lost 9 bases and the V segment lost 6 bases, leaving 9 bases of the junction unmatched. The CDR3 nucleotides read TGCAGTGCCCCTCCGGGACAGGGTTTTTCACCCCTCCACTTT. It translates to CSAPPGQGFSPLHF.

This chain joins TRBV7-2 and TRBJ1-2, with 7 bases identical to TRBD1. Germline lookup yields CDR1 SGHTA and CDR2 FQGNSA. J lost 8 bases, V lost 1 base, and 7 bases had no gene match. This CDR3 comprises 14 residues. In DNA, the CDR3 is TGTGCCAGCAGCTTAGTGATGACAGGGAGAGGCTACACCTTC. It is translated as CASSLVMTGRGYTF.